A single sample gave rise to the 14 T cell receptor beta chains below, sequenced in a study of early T cells in non-severe SARS-CoV-2 infection. MiXCR, applied by TCRdb to the 5' RACE reads, yields one record per CDR3 protein. The sample holds over 35,000 distinct CDR3 sequences, about 5.7% seen once. Here the sequenced sample was whole blood, taken at baseline. These TCRs come from an adult who was a healthcare worker with PCR-confirmed SARS-CoV-2 infection or an uninfected control (not recorded which).

Only a few counts were recorded for this clonotype. The chain combines TRBV5-1 with TRBJ2-1; D not certain. This CDR3 region has 13 residues. The germline V gene has CDR1 SGHRS and CDR2 YFSETQ. Trimming left V 0 bases short and J 15 bases short, with 16 bases between. CDR3 amino acids: CASSLGPAFARFF. CDR3 nucleotide sequence: TGCGCCAGCAGCTTGGGGCCAGCCTTTGCTCGGTTCTTC.

The DNA of the CDR3 is TGTGCCAGCAGTTTTTACGAGCAGTTCTTC. This gives the protein CASSFYEQFF. J is TRBJ2-1 and V is TRBV12-3 or TRBV12-4; D not certain. The CDR3 runs 10 residues. Trimming removed 3 bases from V and 10 bases from J, with 4 bases in between.

This clonotype has more than one count but fewer than ten. V gene TRBV20-1 combines with J gene TRBJ2-1, with 12 positions matching TRBD2. V trimming: 6 bases; J trimming: 7 bases; junction bases outside the gene matches: 10. The CDR3 is made up of 15 amino acids. CDR1 is DFQATT, CDR2 SNEGSKA, per germline (reference sequence). CDR3 in DNA: TGCAGTGCAACCCTAGCGGGGGGGCCAAGAAATGAGCAGTTCTTC. Translating it yields CSATLAGGPRNEQFF.

This clonotype was observed many times. This chain links TRBV4-3 with TRBJ2-5, with D possibly TRBD1 on 6 matching bases. This CDR3 comprises 14 residues. V lost 3 bases to trimming and J lost 3 bases, with 11 bases between them. Germline V gene lookup returns CDR1 LGHNA and CDR2 YSLEER. Here the CDR3 DNA reads TGCGCCAGCAGCCAGGGGGCGTTAGAAGAGACCCAGTACTTC. Amino acid sequence: CASSQGALEETQYF.

This clonotype was seen ten or more times. CDR3 region: CASSLTGNEQYF. For the CDR3, the DNA is TGTGCCAGCAGCTTGACCGGGAACGAGCAGTACTTC. This rearrangement joins TRBV11-2 to TRBJ2-7; weak D call: TRBD2 (5 bases). The V gene's germline CDR1 is SGHAT and CDR2 FQNNGV. V was clipped by 3 bases and J by 5 bases, with 8 bases between them. The CDR3 loop spans 12 amino acids.

This clonotype was seen at least ten times. V and J are TRBV7-8 and TRBJ2-1; the match to TRBD2 covers 9 bases. CDR1 SGHVS and CDR2 FQNEAQ come from the germline V gene. This CDR3 is built from 18 residues. V was clipped by 3 bases and J by 2 bases; unmatched bases: 11. CDR3 protein: CASSFLAGLFIPYNEQFF. CDR3 DNA sequence: TGTGCCAGCAGCTTTCTAGCGGGACTCTTTATACCCTACAATGAGCAGTTCTTC.

This chain joins TRBV28 and TRBJ1-1; D not resolved. The CDR3 runs 14 residues. V lost 2 bases and J lost 10, with 17 bases in between. The germline CDR1 and CDR2 sequences are MDHEN and SYDVKM. The CDR3 sequence is CASSLGWANQAAFF. The CDR3 coding sequence is TGTGCCAGCAGTTTAGGCTGGGCCAACCAGGCAGCTTTCTTT.

This clonotype was seen a handful of times. The J gene is TRBJ2-3, the V gene TRBV11-1; 7 nucleotides line up with TRBD1. Germline V gene lookup returns CDR1 SGHAT and CDR2 FQDESV (reference sequence). J gave up 6 bases and V 9 bases, and 9 bases lay outside the gene matches. The length of the CDR3 is 13 residues. The CDR3 bases are TGTGCCAGTCTAGGGGGCCTCGAGGATACGCAGTATTTT. Translation gives CASLGGLEDTQYF.

V and J are TRBV20-1 and TRBJ2-3; TRBD2 might be the D (5 bases). The V end was cut by 0 bases, the J end by 2 bases, with 15 bases between. From germline, CDR1 is DFQATT and CDR2 SNEGSKA (reference sequence). The CDR3 runs 16 residues. CDR3 region: CSARDWESWFTDTQYF. The CDR3 bases are TGCAGTGCTAGAGATTGGGAGTCATGGTTCACAGATACGCAGTATTTT.

V usage is TRBV7-3 and J usage is TRBJ2-2; D is ambiguous. The CDR3 runs 13 residues. Germline V lookup: CDR1 SGHTA, CDR2 FQGTGA. V was trimmed by 3 bases and J by 4 bases, leaving 6 bases between them. CDR3 amino acids: CASSLSVTGELFF. CDR3 DNA: TGTGCCAGCAGCTTGTCCGTCACCGGGGAGCTGTTTTTT.

A remark on this clonotype: The junction shows a germline mismatch at one end, possibly a read error. The V and J genes are TRBV5-1 and TRBJ2-5; D might be TRBD1 or TRBD2, each matching 5 bases. CDR1 is SGHRS, CDR2 YFSETQ, per germline. This CDR3 is 15 amino acids long. The CDR3 here is CASSLATGAQGTQYF. In DNA form, the CDR3 reads TGCGCCAGCAGCTTGGCCACCGGGGCCCAAGGGACCCAGTACTTC. The variable domain in full, with the rest retrieved from reference TRBV5-1 and TRBJ2-5, is KAGVTQTPRYLIKTRGQQVTLSCSPISGHRSVSWYQQTPGQGLQFLFEYFSETQRNKGNFPGRFSGRQFSNSRSEMNVSTLELGDSALYLCASSLATGAQGTQYFGPGTRLLVL.

V gene TRBV28 combines with J gene TRBJ2-7, with a possible D match to TRBD1 (5 bases). The CDR3 length is 14 residues. V lost 5 bases and J lost 6, with 17 bases in between. CDR1 and CDR2 from the germline V gene are MDHEN and SYDVKM. The CDR3, as DNA: TGTGCCAGCAGTCCACTAACTCGTAGGGGCGAGCAGTACTTC. Translation: CASSPLTRRGEQYF.

CDR3 loop: CASSETKSSYEQYF. The DNA for the CDR3 is TGTGCCAGCAGTGAAACTAAGAGCTCCTACGAGCAGTACTTC. The V gene is TRBV2, the J gene TRBJ2-7; unclear D gene. CDR1 is SNHLY, CDR2 FYNNEI, per germline. Trimming left V 2 bases short and J 0 bases short, with 8 bases between. The CDR3 loop spans 14 amino acids.

This clonotype was observed at least ten times. The chain joins TRBV19 to TRBJ2-2; no clear D. The V gene's germline CDR1 is LNHDA and CDR2 SQIVND (reference sequence). Between the trimmed V and J ends, which lost 2 bases and 2 bases, there was a span of 9 bases. This CDR3 spans 15 amino acids. CDR3 DNA: TGTGCCAGTAGTATAAAGACTGACAACACCGGGGAGCTGTTTTTT. This encodes CASSIKTDNTGELFF.